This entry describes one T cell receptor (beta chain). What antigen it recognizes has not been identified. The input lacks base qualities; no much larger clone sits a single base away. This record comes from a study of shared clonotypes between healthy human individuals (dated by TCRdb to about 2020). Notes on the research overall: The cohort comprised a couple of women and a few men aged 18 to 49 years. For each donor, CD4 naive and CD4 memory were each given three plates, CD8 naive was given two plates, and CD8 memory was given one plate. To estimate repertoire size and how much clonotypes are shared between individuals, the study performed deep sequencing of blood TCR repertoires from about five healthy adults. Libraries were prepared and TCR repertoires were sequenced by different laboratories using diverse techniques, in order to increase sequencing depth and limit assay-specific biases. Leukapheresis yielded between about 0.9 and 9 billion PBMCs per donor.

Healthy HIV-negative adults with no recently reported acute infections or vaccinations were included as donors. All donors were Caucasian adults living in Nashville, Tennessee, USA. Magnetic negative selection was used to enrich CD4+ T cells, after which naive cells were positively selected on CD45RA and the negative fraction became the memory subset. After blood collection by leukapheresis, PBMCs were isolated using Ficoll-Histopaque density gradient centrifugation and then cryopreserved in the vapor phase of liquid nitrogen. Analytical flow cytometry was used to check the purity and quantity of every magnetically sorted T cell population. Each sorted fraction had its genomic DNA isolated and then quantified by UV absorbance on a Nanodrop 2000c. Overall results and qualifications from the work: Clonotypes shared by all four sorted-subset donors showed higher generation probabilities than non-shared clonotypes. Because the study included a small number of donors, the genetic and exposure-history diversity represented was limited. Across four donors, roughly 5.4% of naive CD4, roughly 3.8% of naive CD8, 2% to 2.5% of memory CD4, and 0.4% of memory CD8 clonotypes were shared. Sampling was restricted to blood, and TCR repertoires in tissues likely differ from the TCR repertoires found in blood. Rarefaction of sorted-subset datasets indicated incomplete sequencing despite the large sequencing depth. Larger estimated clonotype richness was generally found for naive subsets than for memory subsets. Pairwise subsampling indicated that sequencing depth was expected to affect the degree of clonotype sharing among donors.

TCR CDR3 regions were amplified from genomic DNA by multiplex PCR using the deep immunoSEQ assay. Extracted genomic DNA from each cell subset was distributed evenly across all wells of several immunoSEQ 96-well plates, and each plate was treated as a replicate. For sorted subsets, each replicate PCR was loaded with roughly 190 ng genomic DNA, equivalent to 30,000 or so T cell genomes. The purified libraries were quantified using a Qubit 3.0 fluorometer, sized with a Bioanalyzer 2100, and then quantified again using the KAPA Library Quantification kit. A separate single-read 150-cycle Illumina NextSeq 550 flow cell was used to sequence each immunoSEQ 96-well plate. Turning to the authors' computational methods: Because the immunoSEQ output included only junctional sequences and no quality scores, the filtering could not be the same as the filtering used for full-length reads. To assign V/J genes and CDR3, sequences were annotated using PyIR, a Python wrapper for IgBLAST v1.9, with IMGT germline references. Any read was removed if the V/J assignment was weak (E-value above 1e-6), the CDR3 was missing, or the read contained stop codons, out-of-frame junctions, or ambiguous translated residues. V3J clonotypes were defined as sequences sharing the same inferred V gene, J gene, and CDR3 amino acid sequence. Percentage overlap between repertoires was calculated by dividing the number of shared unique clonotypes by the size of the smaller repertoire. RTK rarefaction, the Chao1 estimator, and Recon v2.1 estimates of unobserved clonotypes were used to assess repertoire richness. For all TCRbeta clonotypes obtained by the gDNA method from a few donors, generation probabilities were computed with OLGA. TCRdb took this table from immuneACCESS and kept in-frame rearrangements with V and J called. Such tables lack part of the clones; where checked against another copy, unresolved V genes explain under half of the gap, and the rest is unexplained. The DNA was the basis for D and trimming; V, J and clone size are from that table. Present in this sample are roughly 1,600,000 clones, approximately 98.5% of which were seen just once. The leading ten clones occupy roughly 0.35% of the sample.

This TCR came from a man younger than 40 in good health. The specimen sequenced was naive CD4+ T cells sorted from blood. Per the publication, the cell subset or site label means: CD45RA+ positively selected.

The DNA sequence is TGTGGGAGTCGAGATTACGACGTAGGGGCCCAGTACTTC. This sequence encodes CGSRDYDVGAQYF. Recombination joined TRBV25-1 with TRBJ2-5; the D segment could be TRBD1, given 5 matching bases. From the cysteine through the phenylalanine, the CDR3 covers 13 amino acids. Only the CDR3 DNA is retained, 39 bases long and in frame from the first base. CDR1 is given as MGHDK and CDR2 as SYGVNS, both from the germline V gene.